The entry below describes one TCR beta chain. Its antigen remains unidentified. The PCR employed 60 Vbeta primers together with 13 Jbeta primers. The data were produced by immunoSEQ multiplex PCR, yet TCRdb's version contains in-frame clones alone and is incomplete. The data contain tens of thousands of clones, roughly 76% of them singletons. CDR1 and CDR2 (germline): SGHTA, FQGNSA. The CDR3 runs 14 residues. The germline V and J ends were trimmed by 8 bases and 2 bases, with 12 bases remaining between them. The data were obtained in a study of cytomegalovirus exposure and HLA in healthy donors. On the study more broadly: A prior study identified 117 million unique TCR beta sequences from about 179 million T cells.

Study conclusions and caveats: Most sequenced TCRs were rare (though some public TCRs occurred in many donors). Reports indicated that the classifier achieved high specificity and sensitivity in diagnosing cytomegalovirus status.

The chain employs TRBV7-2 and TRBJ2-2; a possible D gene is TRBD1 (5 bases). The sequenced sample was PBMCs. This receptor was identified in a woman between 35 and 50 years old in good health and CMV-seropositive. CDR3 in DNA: TGTGCCAGCTGGCAGGGCGGAAACACCGGGGAGCTGTTTTTT. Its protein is CASWQGGNTGELFF.